This TCR beta chain was profiled in a study of OX40 agonist ivuxolimab in advanced cancers. Turning to the study itself: Intravenous ivuxolimab was administered to patients every 2 weeks at 0.01 to 10 mg/kg.

Using immunoSEQ multiplex PCR, the repertoire was profiled, and TCRdb retains in-frame clones only, with some absent. The repertoire consists of 77,000 or so clones, with about 78% occurring once and the leading ten covering about 5%. General study results and limits: At doses 0.1 to 3.0 mg/kg, CD4+ and CD8+ clones expanded. On average, a greater number of expanded clones characterised CD8+ T cells relative to CD4+.

V gave up 5 bases and J gave up 2 bases, with 10 bases separating them. The CDR3 length is 14 residues. Germline-derived CDR1 and CDR2 are MGHDK and SYGVNS. With regard to this clone: Its antigen is still unknown.

The material was CD4+ or CD8+ T cells sorted from blood, obtained in a trial of the OX40 agonist ivuxolimab. The chain uses TRBV25-1 and TRBJ1-3, with D possibly being TRBD1 (6 bases). This sequence originates from an adult with an advanced solid tumor such as melanoma, head and neck, liver or kidney cancer. CDR3 in DNA: TGTGCCAGCAGTTTTTCAGGGGCTGGAAACACCATATATTTT. This codes for CASSFSGAGNTIYF.